This TCR beta chain was observed in a study of blood T cell repertoires in COVID-19. Overall study context: There were acute and convalescent COVID-19 samples, and they came from the United States, Italy and Spain. T cells, B-cell-depleted T cells, or PBMCs provided the cDNA or gDNA that served as material.

The V end was cut by 1 base, the J end by 6 bases, with 4 bases between. CDR1 and CDR2 (germline): LGHNA, YNFKEQ. The CDR3 contains 11 residues. Sequencing was performed with immunoSEQ multiplex PCR; in TCRdb, only in-frame clones are kept and a portion is missing. This table has around 160,000 clones, over 75% appearing once. The sequencing sample was made of peripheral blood. The chain recombines TRBV4-2 with TRBJ2-7; no definite D call. The receptor's source is a man in his 60s with active or convalescent COVID-19. The CDR3 nucleotides read TGTGCCAGCAGCCAAGGTCGCGAGCAGTACTTC. Translating gives CASSQGREQYF.